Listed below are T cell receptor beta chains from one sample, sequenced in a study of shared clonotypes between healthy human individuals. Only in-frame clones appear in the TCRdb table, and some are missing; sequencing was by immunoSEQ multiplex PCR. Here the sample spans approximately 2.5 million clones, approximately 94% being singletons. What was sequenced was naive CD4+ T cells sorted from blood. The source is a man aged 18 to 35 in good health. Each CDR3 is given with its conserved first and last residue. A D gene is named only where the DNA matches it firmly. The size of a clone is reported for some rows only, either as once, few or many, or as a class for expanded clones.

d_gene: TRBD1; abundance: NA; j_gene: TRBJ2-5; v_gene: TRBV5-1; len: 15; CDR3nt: TGCGCCAGCAGTCGCGCCAGGGGGCAGGGAGAGACCCAGTACTTC; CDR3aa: CASSRARGQGETQYF
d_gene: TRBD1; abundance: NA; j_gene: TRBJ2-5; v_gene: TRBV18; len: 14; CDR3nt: TGTGCCAGCTCACGAGAACAGGGGCGGGAGACCCAGTACTTC; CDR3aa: CASSREQGRETQYF
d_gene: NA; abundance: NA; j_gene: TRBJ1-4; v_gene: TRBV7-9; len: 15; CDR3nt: TGTGCCAGCAGCTCCCGGGCGATGACTAATGAAAAACTGTTTTTT; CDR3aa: CASSSRAMTNEKLFF
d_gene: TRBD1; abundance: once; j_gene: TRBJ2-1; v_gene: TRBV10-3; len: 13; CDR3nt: TGTGCCATCAGACCGGGACAGGGGGATGAGCAGTTCTTC; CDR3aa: CAIRPGQGDEQFF
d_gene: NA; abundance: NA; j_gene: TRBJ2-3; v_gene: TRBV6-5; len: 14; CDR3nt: TGTGCCAGCAGCCGCGGACGGAGCACAGATACGCAGTATTTT; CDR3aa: CASSRGRSTDTQYF
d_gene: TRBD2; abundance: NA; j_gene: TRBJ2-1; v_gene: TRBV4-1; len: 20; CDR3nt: TGCGCCAGCAGCCAACCCAAGACCGGGACTAGCGGGGTGAGGGGAAATGAGCAGTTCTTC; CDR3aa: CASSQPKTGTSGVRGNEQFF
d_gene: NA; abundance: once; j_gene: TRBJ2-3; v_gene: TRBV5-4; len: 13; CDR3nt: TGTGCCAGCAGAAATTTACAGGGAGATACGCAGTATTTT; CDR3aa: CASRNLQGDTQYF
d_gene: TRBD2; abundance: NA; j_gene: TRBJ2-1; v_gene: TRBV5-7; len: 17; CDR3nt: TGTGCCAGCAGCTTAAGAGGGAGGGGTAGATCCTACAATGAGCAGTTCTTC; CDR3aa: CASSLRGRGRSYNEQFF
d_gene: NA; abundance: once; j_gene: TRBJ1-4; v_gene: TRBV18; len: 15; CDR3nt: TGTGCCAGCTCAGGACAGACGCCAACTAATGAAAAACTGTTTTTT; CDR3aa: CASSGQTPTNEKLFF
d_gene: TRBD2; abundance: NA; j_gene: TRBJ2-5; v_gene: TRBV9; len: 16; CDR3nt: TGTGCCAGCAGCGTAGGCGGTAGCGGGGGAGGGGAGACCCAGTACTTC; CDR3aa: CASSVGGSGGGETQYF